This TCR beta chain was sequenced for a study of blood T cell repertoires in COVID-19. About the study: The samples span acute and convalescent COVID-19 from the United States, Italy and Spain. The cDNA or gDNA used as material had been derived from T cells, B-cell-depleted T cells, or PBMCs.

No more than 2 weeks before study entry, exposed participants had met a case of COVID-19. CDR1 is LNHNV, CDR2 YYDKDF, per germline (reference sequence). The CDR3 extends over 15 amino acids. Unmatched junction bases numbered 7, after V lost 4 bases and J lost 3 bases. In the authors' workflow: Reference gene primer amplification in the assay estimated nucleated cell counts. The protocol was immunoSEQ multiplex PCR, while the TCRdb copy is restricted to in-frame clones and leaves out a portion. V, J and clone size are taken as reported in that table, and D and trimming were inferred from the DNA itself. This table has nearly 300,000 clones, about 90% appearing once.

This chain uses TRBV15 with TRBJ2-3; TRBD1 matches at 7 bases. The specimen sequenced was PBMCs or T cells enriched from blood (not recorded which). The clonotype originates from a woman aged 50 to 60 who had been exposed to COVID-19. The CDR3 is CATSTRTGMTDTQYF. The DNA for the CDR3 is TGTGCCACCAGCACCCGGACAGGCATGACAGATACGCAGTATTTT.